The rows below give T cell receptor beta chains drawn from one sample of a study of blood T cell repertoires in COVID-19. Repertoires were generated with immunoSEQ multiplex PCR, while TCRdb's copy carries only in-frame clones and drops some. The sample lists some 100,000 clones, 70% to 90% occurring once. The sample taken for sequencing was peripheral blood. The receptors were sampled from a human donor in a cohort sampled during active COVID-19. Both conserved end residues are part of each CDR3. The D gene is left open where the match is weak.

d_call v_call cdr3_aa
. TRBV5-1 CASSEYYEQYF
. TRBV15 CAAMAKNTEAFF
. TRBV19 CASSNRGGGGPPLNTGELFF
. TRBV7-2 CASSFRDGGELFF
TRBD2 TRBV7-9 CASSLGGGRANEQFF
. TRBV28 CASTRQINEKLFF
TRBD1 TRBV28 CASSLRRAGGTEAFF
TRBD1 TRBV28 CASSHNRGPIYDTQYF
TRBD2 TRBV5-3 CARSILAGAPDEQFF
. TRBV24-1 CASARGKAGVYNEQFF
. TRBV11-3 CASSLLGGLWEQYF
TRBD2 TRBV18 CASSPSVLAGGQHGYEQYF
. TRBV3-1/TRBV3-2 CASSPGGMVNTIYF